Listed below are T cell receptor beta chains from one sample, sequenced in a study of blood T cell repertoires in COVID-19. Data came from immunoSEQ multiplex PCR; TCRdb stores just in-frame clones and leaves some out. The sample lists fewer than 250,000 clones; approximately 90% were seen once. The sequencing sample was made of peripheral blood. The origin of the receptors is a man between 25 and 39 years old with acute or convalescent COVID-19. The CDR3 runs from the conserved cysteine through the conserved F or W. D genes are given only for firm matches. Expanded clones get a size class; other rows say once, few or many, or leave the size out.

CDR3 protein	CDR3 DNA	clone size	D gene	V gene	J gene
CASRLQGERETQYF	TGCGCCAGCAGACTTCAGGGGGAGCGGGAGACCCAGTACTTC	-	TRBD1	TRBV5-1	TRBJ2-5
CASSTGETSGRWETQYF	TGCGCCAGCAGCACCGGGGAGACTAGCGGGAGATGGGAGACCCAGTACTTC	-	TRBD2	TRBV5-1	TRBJ2-5
CIAKTGQGQAFF	TGTATCGCCAAAACGGGACAGGGACAAGCTTTCTTT	-	TRBD1	TRBV19	TRBJ1-1
CASSPLAAAYEQYF	TGTGCCAGCAGTCCCTTAGCAGCCGCCTACGAGCAGTACTTC	-	-	TRBV25-1	TRBJ2-7
CASSPRQGRGELFF	TGTGCCAGCAGCCCCCGACAGGGTCGGGGGGAGCTGTTTTTT	-	TRBD1	TRBV11-1	TRBJ2-2
CASSLGIGSDGYTF	TGTGCCAGCAGTTTAGGGATAGGGAGCGATGGCTACACCTTC	-	-	TRBV28	TRBJ1-2
CASSGKHNSLAGDTGELFF	TGTGCCAGCAGCGGAAAACATAACTCACTAGCGGGAGACACCGGGGAGCTGTTTTTT	-	TRBD2	TRBV3-1/TRBV3-2	TRBJ2-2
CASILGVGQETQYF	TGTGCCAGCATTTTAGGGGTAGGCCAAGAGACCCAGTACTTC	-	-	TRBV6-5	TRBJ2-5
CASSPHLAGSTDTQYF	TGTGCCAGCAGTCCCCATCTAGCGGGAAGCACAGATACGCAGTATTTT	once	TRBD2	TRBV28	TRBJ2-3
CASSYSNRGPNEKLFF	TGTGCCAGCAGTTACTCGAACAGGGGACCCAATGAAAAACTGTTTTTT	-	TRBD1	TRBV6-5	TRBJ1-4
CASSVRQRATNEKLFF	TGCGCCAGCAGCGTAAGACAGAGAGCAACTAATGAAAAACTGTTTTTT	-	-	TRBV5-1	TRBJ1-4
CASSDGTSKVTQYF	TGTGCCAGCAGCGACGGGACTAGCAAAGTGACCCAGTACTTC	-	TRBD2	TRBV7-9	TRBJ2-5
CASRVGGPSGANVLTF	TGTGCCAGCAGAGTGGGAGGGCCCTCTGGGGCCAACGTCCTGACTTTC	-	TRBD2	TRBV2	TRBJ2-6
CASSPGTGGNYGYTF	TGTGCCAGTAGTCCCGGGACAGGGGGCAACTATGGCTACACCTTC	-	TRBD1	TRBV19	TRBJ1-2
CASSFRQATEAFF	TGTGCCAGCAGTTTCAGACAGGCCACTGAAGCTTTCTTT	-	-	TRBV27	TRBJ1-1
CASRFSGKKGNTIYF	TGTGCCAGCAGGTTTTCCGGGAAGAAAGGAAACACCATATATTTT	once	-	TRBV21-1	TRBJ1-3
CASSGSLGQGGNQPQHF	TGTGCCAGCAGTGGAAGTCTCGGACAGGGCGGCAATCAGCCCCAGCATTTT	-	TRBD1	TRBV6-1	TRBJ1-5
CASSADRANTDTQYF	TGTGCCAGTAGTGCGGACAGGGCCAACACAGATACGCAGTATTTT	-	TRBD1	TRBV19	TRBJ2-3
CASSLTDRVLSPLHF	TGTGCCAGCAGTCTTACGGACAGGGTTTTGTCACCCCTCCACTTT	-	TRBD1	TRBV28	TRBJ1-6
CSVDEPGQRYGYTF	TGCAGCGTTGACGAACCGGGACAGCGCTATGGCTACACCTTC	-	TRBD1	TRBV29-1	TRBJ1-2
CASSLNRDNQPQHF	TGTGCCAGCAGTTTGAATAGAGACAATCAGCCCCAGCATTTT	-	-	TRBV28	TRBJ1-5
CASSVDPGNQETQYF	TGTGCCAGCAGCGTAGACCCGGGGAACCAAGAGACCCAGTACTTC	-	-	TRBV9	TRBJ2-5
CASSQDGQGYYGYTF	TGCGCCAGCAGCCAAGATGGACAGGGGTACTATGGCTACACCTTC	once	TRBD1	TRBV4-1	TRBJ1-2
CSVVHPQETQYF	TGCAGCGTTGTACATCCCCAAGAGACCCAGTACTTC	-	-	TRBV29-1	TRBJ2-5
CASSWDRGNTIYF	TGCGCCAGCAGCTGGGACAGGGGGAACACCATATATTTT	-	TRBD1	TRBV5-1	TRBJ1-3
CASTRYGQETQYF	TGTGCCAGCACCCGATACGGTCAAGAGACCCAGTACTTC	once	-	TRBV3-1/TRBV3-2	TRBJ2-5
CASSQLLLAGTPVVETQYF	TGCGCCAGCAGCCAACTATTACTAGCGGGGACCCCGGTTGTAGAGACCCAGTACTTC	once	TRBD2	TRBV4-1	TRBJ2-5
CASSLRENTGELFF	TGTGCCAGCAGCTTACGGGAAAACACCGGGGAGCTGTTTTTT	-	-	TRBV27	TRBJ2-2
CASSSPLTSFNEQFF	TGCGCCAGCAGCTCTCCCTTGACTAGCTTCAATGAGCAGTTCTTC	-	TRBD2	TRBV5-1	TRBJ2-1
CASSLWPAGGSGNTIYF	TGTGCCAGCAGTTTATGGCCAGCAGGAGGGTCTGGAAACACCATATATTTT	-	-	TRBV28	TRBJ1-3
CASSELAGAESNTGELFF	TGTGCCAGCAGTGAACTAGCGGGGGCCGAATCGAACACCGGGGAGCTGTTTTTT	-	TRBD2	TRBV6-1	TRBJ2-2
CASSFIIRRGMNTEAFF	TGTGCCAGCAGCTTCATTATCCGCAGGGGAATGAACACTGAAGCTTTCTTT	once	-	TRBV7-9	TRBJ1-1
CASSSPGTAYGYTF	TGTGCCAGCAGCTCGCCCGGGACAGCATATGGCTACACCTTC	once	TRBD1	TRBV5-4	TRBJ1-2
CASSFSYQPQHF	TGTGCCAGCAGTTTTAGCTATCAGCCCCAGCATTTT	-	-	TRBV3-1/TRBV3-2	TRBJ1-5
CASSLRGPAYEQYF	TGTGCCAGCAGTTTGAGGGGGCCGGCTTACGAGCAGTACTTC	-	TRBD1	TRBV28	TRBJ2-7
CASSLASGSTDTQYF	TGCGCCAGCAGCTTGGCATCGGGGTCAACAGATACGCAGTATTTT	-	-	TRBV5-1	TRBJ2-3